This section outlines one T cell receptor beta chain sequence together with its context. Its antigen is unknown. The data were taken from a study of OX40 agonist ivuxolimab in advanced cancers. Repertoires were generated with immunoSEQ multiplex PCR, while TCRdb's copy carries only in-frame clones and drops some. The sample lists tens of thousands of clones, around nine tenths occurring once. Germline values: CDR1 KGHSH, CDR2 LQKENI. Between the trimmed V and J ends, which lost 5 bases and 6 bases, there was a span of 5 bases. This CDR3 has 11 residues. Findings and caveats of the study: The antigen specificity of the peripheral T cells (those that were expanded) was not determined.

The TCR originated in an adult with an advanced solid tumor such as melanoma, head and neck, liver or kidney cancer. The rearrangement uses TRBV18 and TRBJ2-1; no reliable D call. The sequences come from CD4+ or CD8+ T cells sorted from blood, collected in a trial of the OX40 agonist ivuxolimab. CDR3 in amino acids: CASSGPNEQFF. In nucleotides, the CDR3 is TGTGCCAGCTCAGGCCCCAATGAGCAGTTCTTC.